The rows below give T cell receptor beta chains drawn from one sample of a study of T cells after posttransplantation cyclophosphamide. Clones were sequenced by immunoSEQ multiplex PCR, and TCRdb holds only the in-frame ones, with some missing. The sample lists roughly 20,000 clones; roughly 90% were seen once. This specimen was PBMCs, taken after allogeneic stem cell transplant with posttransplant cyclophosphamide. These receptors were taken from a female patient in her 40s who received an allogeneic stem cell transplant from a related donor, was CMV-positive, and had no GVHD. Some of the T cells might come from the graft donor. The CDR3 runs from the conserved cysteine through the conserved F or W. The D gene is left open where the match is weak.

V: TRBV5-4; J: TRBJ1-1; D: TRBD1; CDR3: CASSFRDRGEAFF; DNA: TGTGCCAGCAGCTTCCGGGACAGGGGTGAAGCTTTCTTT
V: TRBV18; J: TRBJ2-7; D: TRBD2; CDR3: CASSPRSGGYEQYF; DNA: TGTGCCAGCTCACCACGCTCGGGAGGCTACGAGCAGTACTTC
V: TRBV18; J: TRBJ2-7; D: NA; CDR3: CASSLAYEQYF; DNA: TGTGCCAGCTCCCTCGCCTACGAGCAGTACTTC
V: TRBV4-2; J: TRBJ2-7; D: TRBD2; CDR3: CASSQVSGSSYEQYF; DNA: TGTGCCAGCAGCCAAGTTAGCGGGAGTAGTTACGAGCAGTACTTC
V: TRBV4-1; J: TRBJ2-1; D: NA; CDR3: CASSQSPGASVNEQFF; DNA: TGCGCCAGCAGCCAATCACCGGGAGCAAGTGTCAATGAGCAGTTCTTC
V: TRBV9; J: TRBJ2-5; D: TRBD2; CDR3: CASSVGASGRAWETQYF; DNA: TGTGCCAGCAGCGTAGGCGCTAGCGGGAGGGCCTGGGAGACCCAGTACTTC
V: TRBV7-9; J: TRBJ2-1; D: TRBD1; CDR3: CASSLALSRQGDEQFF; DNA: TGTGCCAGCAGCTTAGCGCTTTCTAGACAGGGTGACGAGCAGTTCTTC
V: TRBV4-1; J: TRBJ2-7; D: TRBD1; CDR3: CASSQVLNPRTGAGEQYF; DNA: TGCGCCAGCAGCCAAGTCCTAAACCCCCGGACAGGGGCTGGCGAGCAGTACTTC
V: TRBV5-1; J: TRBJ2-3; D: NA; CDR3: CACGAGNGPSTDTQYF; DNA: TGCGCCTGTGGTGCGGGGAATGGTCCTAGCACAGATACGCAGTATTTT
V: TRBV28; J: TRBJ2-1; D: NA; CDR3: CASSPSGPSSYNEQFF; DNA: TGTGCCAGCAGTCCGAGCGGACCCAGCTCCTACAATGAGCAGTTCTTC
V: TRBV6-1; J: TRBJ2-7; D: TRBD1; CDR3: CATQRQGAYEQYF; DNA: TGTGCCACCCAGAGACAGGGAGCCTACGAGCAGTACTTC
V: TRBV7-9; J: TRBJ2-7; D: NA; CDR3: CASSRNLQGMGSYEQYF; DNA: TGTGCCAGCAGCCGAAATCTACAGGGAATGGGCTCCTACGAGCAGTACTTC
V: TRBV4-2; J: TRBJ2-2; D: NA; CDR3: CASSPDGYGTSTGELFF; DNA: TGTGCCAGCAGCCCAGACGGATACGGGACTTCTACCGGGGAGCTGTTTTTT